Shown below are 9 T cell receptor beta chains from a single sample sequenced in a study of blood T cell repertoires in COVID-19. Using immunoSEQ multiplex PCR, the repertoire was profiled, and TCRdb retains in-frame clones only, with some absent. The sample carries around 250,000 clones, roughly 88% recorded once. The sequencing input was peripheral blood. The origin of the receptors is an elderly man with acute or convalescent COVID-19.

This sequence joins TRBV14 and TRBJ2-1; unclear D gene. The V gene lost 1 base and the J gene lost 4 bases, with 8 bases spanning the gap. From germline, CDR1 is SGHDN and CDR2 FVKESK. The CDR3 has 14 amino acids. The CDR3 sequence is CASSQASIYNEQFF. CDR3 in DNA: TGTGCCAGCAGCCAAGCCAGTATTTACAATGAGCAGTTCTTC.

V gene TRBV27 combines with J gene TRBJ1-2; D is unclear. Germline CDR1 and CDR2: MNHEY and SMNVEV (reference sequence). V lost 6 bases to trimming and J lost 3 bases, with 11 bases between them. This CDR3 has 13 residues. CDR3 protein: CASSKEGYYGYTF. The CDR3 region has the DNA TGTGCCAGCAGCAAGGAGGGCTACTATGGCTACACCTTC.

The chain's CDR3 is CASTIPGNSPLHF. The DNA for the CDR3 is TGTGCCAGTACCATCCCAGGGAATTCACCCCTCCACTTT. V gene TRBV19 combines with J gene TRBJ1-6; D might be TRBD1 (5 bases). The germline CDR1 and CDR2 sequences are LNHDA and SQIVND (reference sequence). The CDR3 has 13 residues. The V and J ends lost 7 bases and 7 bases respectively, with 11 bases between them.

The CDR3 region is CASSPSGTSGETQYF. The DNA of the CDR3 is TGTGCCAGCAGCCCTAGCGGGACGTCGGGGGAGACCCAGTACTTC. V gene TRBV9 combines with J gene TRBJ2-5; TRBD2 matches at 9 bases. This CDR3 is built from 15 residues. Germline CDR1 is SGDLS and CDR2 is YYNGEE. Losses at the gene ends were 4 bases for V and 5 bases for J; bases not matched to a gene: 9.

The V and J genes are TRBV5-1 and TRBJ2-2, with D possibly matching TRBD1 (6 bases). The CDR3 length is 13 residues. V was pared by 4 bases and J by 5 bases, with 9 bases between. CDR1 SGHRS and CDR2 YFSETQ come from the germline V gene. In nucleotides, the CDR3 is TGCGCCAGCAGCCCCCAGGGGACCGGGGAGCTGTTTTTT. As protein: CASSPQGTGELFF.

This chain links TRBV7-2 with TRBJ1-1; D unresolved. This CDR3 contains 14 residues. V was shortened by 3 bases and J by 3 bases, with 11 bases between the two germline ends. Germline assignment: CDR1 SGHTA and CDR2 FQGNSA. The CDR3 sequence: CASSFRGSHTEAFF. CDR3 DNA sequence: TGTGCCAGCAGCTTCCGGGGATCGCACACTGAAGCTTTCTTT.

V gene TRBV19 combines with J gene TRBJ1-5; D is undetermined. The CDR3 sequence is 13 residues long. Germline V gene sequence: CDR1 LNHDA, CDR2 SQIVND (reference sequence). V shed 2 bases and J shed 5 bases, with 7 bases lying between them. In DNA form, the CDR3 reads TGTGCCAGTAGTATACAGTCTGATCAGCCCCAGCATTTT. Translated: CASSIQSDQPQHF.

This chain connects TRBV6-5 to TRBJ2-5; D might be TRBD1 (7 bases). The CDR3 length is 14 residues. In germline, CDR1 is MNHEY, CDR2 SVGAGI. The V end was cut by 6 bases, the J end by 3 bases, with 14 bases between. This CDR3 is CASSRGAGEETQYF. In DNA, the CDR3 is TGTGCCAGCAGCAGGGGGGCAGGGGAAGAGACCCAGTACTTC.

V usage is TRBV18 and J usage is TRBJ1-1, with D maybe TRBD1 (6 bases). Germline CDR1 KGHSH, CDR2 LQKENI. Trimming cost V 2 bases and J 1 base, with 8 bases left between them. The CDR3 extends over 14 amino acids. The CDR3 coding sequence is TGTGCCAGCTCACCATCAGGGGCGAACACTGAAGCTTTCTTT. It encodes CASSPSGANTEAFF.